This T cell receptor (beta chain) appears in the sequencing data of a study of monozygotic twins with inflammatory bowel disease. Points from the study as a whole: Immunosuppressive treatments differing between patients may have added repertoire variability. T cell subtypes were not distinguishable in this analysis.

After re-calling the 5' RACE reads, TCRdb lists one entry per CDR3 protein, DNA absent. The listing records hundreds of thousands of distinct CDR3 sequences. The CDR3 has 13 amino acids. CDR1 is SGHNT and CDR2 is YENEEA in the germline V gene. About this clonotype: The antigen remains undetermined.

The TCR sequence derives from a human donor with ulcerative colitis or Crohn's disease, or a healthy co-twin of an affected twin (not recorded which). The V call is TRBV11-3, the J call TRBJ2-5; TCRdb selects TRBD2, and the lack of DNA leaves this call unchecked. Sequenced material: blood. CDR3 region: CASSPIAGGTQYF.